The rows below give T cell receptor beta chains drawn from one sample of a study of T-cell reconstitution after alpha-beta-depleted transplantation in children. TCRdb reprocessed the PCR reads with MiXCR, giving one entry per CDR3 protein. The sample holds a few hundred thousand distinct CDR3 sequences; 10% to 15% are singletons and the top ten take over 2%. Sequences were derived from PBMCs, mostly from graft donor cells, sampled 360 days after TCRalphabeta/CD19-depleted stem cell transplant. The receptors shown here come from a male patient younger than 18 who had a stem cell transplant for acute myeloid leukemia, so the T cells may come from the graft donor. The CDR3 runs from the conserved cysteine through the conserved F or W. The D gene is left open where the match is weak.

D gene | V gene | CDR3 protein
- | TRBV6-2/TRBV6-3 | CASSYSRGRGYEQYF
- | TRBV29-1 | CSVDLRDIQYF
- | TRBV20-1 | CSARDGTRRGLNTGELFF
- | TRBV7-6 | CASSPQFPDYSRNEQFF
- | TRBV15 | CATSRASGVGELFF
- | TRBV28 | CASSLWGVRTEAFF
- | TRBV21-1 | CASSPYEETQYF
- | TRBV18 | CASSTTLLAAEQYF
TRBD2 | TRBV9 | CASSVGALAGPHEQYF
TRBD1 | TRBV29-1 | CSVGPNRGPKGTYEQYF